Listed here are 17 T cell receptor beta chains from one sample, sequenced in a study of CD8 T cells in Susac syndrome. Random hexamers served to reverse transcribe roughly 0.5 to 1 ug RNA. TCRdb itself ran the immunoSEQ multiplex PCR reads through MiXCR, one entry per CDR3 protein. The sample has roughly 130,000 distinct CDR3 sequences, around 94% seen once; the top ten hold about 0.27%. The specimen was CD8+ T cells from PBMCs. The origin of the receptors is a human donor with Susac syndrome.

The chain recombines TRBV9 with TRBJ2-7; D uncertain. The CDR3 runs to 15 residues. Germline loops: CDR1 SGDLS, CDR2 YYNGEE. Trimming left V 0 bases short and J 0 bases short, with 10 bases between. The chain's CDR3 is CASSVGAGYSYEQYF. CDR3 sequence (DNA): TGTGCCAGCAGCGTAGGGGCAGGATACTCCTACGAGCAGTACTTC.

The V call is TRBV10-1, the J call TRBJ2-7; 7 nucleotides line up with TRBD2. The V segment lost 4 bases and the J segment 3 bases; nucleotides outside the gene matches: 9. From germline, CDR1 is WNHNN and CDR2 SYGVQD (reference sequence). There are 15 residues in the CDR3. The CDR3 DNA reads TGCGCCAGCAGTGGAGGGCTAGCGGAGATCTACGAGCAGTACTTC. Encoded protein: CASSGGLAEIYEQYF.

The CDR3 coding sequence is TGTGCCTGGAGGCGGGAGGAGTTCCCTTCCGAGACCCAGTACTTC. It translates to CAWRREEFPSETQYF. The V call is TRBV30, the J call TRBJ2-5; 8 positions agree with TRBD2. Germline CDR1 reads GTSNPN; CDR2 reads SVGIG (reference sequence). CDR3 length: 15 residues. The V segment lost 3 bases and the J segment 5 bases; nucleotides outside the gene matches: 11.

The chain is built from TRBV9 and TRBJ2-1; TRBD1 aligns across 8 bases. In germline, CDR1 is SGDLS, CDR2 YYNGEE. The J segment lost 7 bases and the V segment lost 2 bases, leaving 8 bases of the junction unmatched. The CDR3 sequence is 15 residues long. CDR3 in DNA: TGTGCCAGCAGCGTCTTTGGACAGGGACGAAATGAGCAGTTCTTC. This sequence encodes CASSVFGQGRNEQFF. The full variable domain, its missing parts supplied by reference TRBV9 and TRBJ2-1, is DSGVTQTPKHLITATGQRVTLRCSPRSGDLSVYWYQQSLDQGLQFLIQYYNGEERAKGNILERFSAQQFPDLHSELNLSSLELGDSALYFCASSVFGQGRNEQFFGPGTRLTVL.

V gene TRBV29-1 combines with J gene TRBJ1-2; 9 positions match TRBD1. This CDR3 has 13 amino acids. V shed 3 bases and J 8 bases; nucleotides not matched to a gene: 7. Germline V lookup: CDR1 SQVTM, CDR2 ANQGSEA. CDR3 loop: CSVDRGQGRGYTF. CDR3 in DNA: TGCAGCGTTGATAGGGGACAGGGAAGAGGCTACACCTTC.

The rearrangement uses TRBV20-1 and TRBJ1-2; D possibly corresponds to TRBD1 (5 bases). The germline V gene has CDR1 DFQATT and CDR2 SNEGSKA (reference sequence). CDR3 size: 13 residues. V lost 4 bases, J lost 4 bases, and 13 bases lay in between. For the CDR3, the DNA is TGCAGTGCTATACCAACAGGCTTCTATGGCTACACCTTC. Protein product: CSAIPTGFYGYTF.

The V and J genes are TRBV24-1 and TRBJ2-1, with TRBD2 as a possible D gene (5 bases). The CDR3 is 12 amino acids. V lost 12 bases, J lost 9 bases, and 17 bases lay in between. Germline values: CDR1 KGHDR, CDR2 SFDVKD. The CDR3 sequence is CAPSPAGLEQFF. The DNA of the CDR3 is TGTGCCCCGAGTCCGGCCGGACTTGAGCAGTTCTTC.

The chain combines TRBV27 with TRBJ2-5; a weak D match, TRBD1 (6 bases). The V gene lost 2 bases and the J gene lost 4 bases, with 11 bases spanning the gap. CDR1 is MNHEY, CDR2 SMNVEV, per germline (reference sequence). The CDR3 is made up of 14 amino acids. This CDR3 is CASSLLRGSETQYF. DNA for the CDR3: TGTGCCAGCAGTTTACTCAGGGGATCAGAGACCCAGTACTTC.

The rearrangement joins TRBV6-2 or TRBV6-3 to TRBJ2-3, with D tentatively TRBD2 (6 bases). V lost 6 bases and J lost 6, with 10 bases in between. The CDR3 totals 12 residues. The V gene's germline CDR1 is MNHEY and CDR2 SVGEGT. The CDR3 loop reads CASRGDFDTQYF. The CDR3 DNA reads as TGTGCCAGCAGAGGGGACTTCGATACGCAGTATTTT.

The J gene is TRBJ2-7, the V gene TRBV5-1; D is undetermined. The germline V gene has CDR1 SGHRS and CDR2 YFSETQ. The CDR3 extends over 16 amino acids. With 4 bases removed from V and 4 bases from J, the gap between germline ends came to 21 bases. CDR3 sequence reads: CASSITTRSSGYEQYF. CDR3 DNA: TGCGCCAGCAGCATAACGACAAGGTCCAGTGGTTACGAGCAGTACTTC.

The chain has TRBV20-1 and TRBJ1-5, with D maybe TRBD1 (5 bases). CDR1 and CDR2 (germline): DFQATT, SNEGSKA (reference sequence). The CDR3 contains 15 residues. Between the trimmed V and J ends, which lost 6 bases and 6 bases, there was a span of 21 bases. CDR3 nucleotide sequence: TGCAGTGCCCCCTCAGCGGGCTGGGGGGGTCAGCCCCAGCATTTT. It translates to CSAPSAGWGGQPQHF.

The chain employs TRBV7-9 and TRBJ1-4; TRBD1 matches at 7 bases. This CDR3 contains 14 residues. V lost 4 bases to trimming and J lost 4 bases; unmatched junction nucleotides: 3. The germline CDR1 and CDR2 sequences are SEHNR and FQNEAQ (reference sequence). DNA for the CDR3: TGTGCCAGCAGCTCGGGACAGATTAATGAAAAACTGTTTTTT. It translates to CASSSGQINEKLFF.

This clonotype was recorded only once. The chain has TRBV5-6 and TRBJ2-1; 11 positions match TRBD2. This CDR3 is 13 amino acids long. Germline CDR1 and CDR2: SGHDT and YYEEEE. Trimming cost V 4 bases and J 13 bases; bases outside gene matches: 7. DNA of the CDR3: TGTGCCAGCAGCCAAACTAGCGGGGGACAACAGTTCTTC. This sequence encodes CASSQTSGGQQFF.

The V call is TRBV7-9, the J call TRBJ2-4; D may match TRBD1 or TRBD2 (5 bases each). V was clipped by 3 bases and J by 0 bases, with 15 bases between them. This CDR3 has 17 amino acids. Germline values: CDR1 SEHNR, CDR2 FQNEAQ (reference sequence). Written as DNA, the CDR3 is TGTGCCAGCAGCTTGGCAGGGACCTACTTAGCCAAAAACATTCAGTACTTC. Translation gives CASSLAGTYLAKNIQYF.

This chain uses TRBV5-6 with TRBJ2-1, with a weak D call TRBD2 (6 bases). Trimming left V 4 bases short and J 4 bases short, with 12 bases between. The CDR3 is 14 amino acids. Germline assignment: CDR1 SGHDT and CDR2 YYEEEE. The DNA for the CDR3 is TGTGCCAGCAGCACGGATAGCGGATACAATGAGCAGTTCTTC. Translated, it gives CASSTDSGYNEQFF.

The CDR3 sequence: CASTQDSRGEAFF. The CDR3 DNA reads as TGTGCCAGCACCCAGGACAGTCGCGGTGAAGCTTTCTTT. The rearrangement uses TRBV12-3 or TRBV12-4 and TRBJ1-1, with a weak D call TRBD1 (6 bases). V was clipped by 7 bases and J by 7 bases, with 16 bases between them. CDR3 length: 13 residues.

This clonotype appeared once. This chain connects TRBV27 to TRBJ2-1; the D is unclear. The V gene's germline CDR1 is MNHEY and CDR2 SMNVEV (reference sequence). The CDR3 has 16 amino acids. Trimming pared 1 base from V and 0 bases from J, leaving 10 bases between. The CDR3 protein is CASSLLRGYSYNEQFF. CDR3 sequence (DNA): TGTGCCAGCAGTTTATTGCGCGGATACTCCTACAATGAGCAGTTCTTC.